This TCR beta chain appears in the sequencing data of a study of vaccination effects on CD4 cells after COVID-19. On the study more broadly: ViraFEST expansion of antigen-specific CD4+ T cells with viral peptide pools preceded sequencing.

In regard to this clone: Its antigen is still unknown.

Study-level findings and limits: Marked clonal contraction was seen late after vaccination (in both infection- and vaccine-induced clones).

Using immunoSEQ multiplex PCR, the repertoire was profiled, and TCRdb retains in-frame clones only, with some absent. The sample lists 45,000 to 60,000 clones; more than 60% were seen once. Following an approximately ten-day culture, CD4+ T cells were purified. Testing of the vaccine recipients showed negative nucleocapsid antibodies and no prior SARS-CoV-2 infection. Half the medium was swapped for IL-2 medium on days 3 and 7. This CDR3 contains 15 residues. The V segment lost 4 bases and the J segment 8 bases; nucleotides outside the gene matches: 11. From germline, CDR1 is MNHNY and CDR2 SVGAGI (reference sequence).

The input for sequencing was CD4+ T cells from PBMCs cultured without peptide, taken before COVID-19 vaccination. This chain joins TRBV6-6 and TRBJ1-2; 9 bases map to TRBD1. The clonotype was recovered from a human donor who received a COVID-19 vaccine. Here the CDR3 DNA reads TGTGCCAGCAGTTCGGGACAGGGCCTTCTTAACGGCTACACCTTC. It is translated as CASSSGQGLLNGYTF.